This section outlines one T cell receptor (beta chain) sequence together with its context. These data come from a study of blood T cell repertoires in COVID-19. Study-wide background: Samples came from the United States, Italy and Spain, spanning acute and convalescent COVID-19.

J was trimmed by 4 bases and V by 4 bases; bases with no gene match: 8. In germline, CDR1 is SGHRS, CDR2 YFSETQ. The CDR3 contains 15 residues. As processed by the authors: Reference gene primer amplification gave estimated nucleated cell counts. Using immunoSEQ multiplex PCR, the repertoire was profiled, and TCRdb retains in-frame clones only, with some absent. The V and J calls and clone size come from that table; D and trimming were worked out from the DNA. The sample records 350,000 or so clones, roughly 89% being singletons. The Seattle site enrolled patients during active infection and followed them longitudinally.

The rearrangement joins TRBV5-1 to TRBJ1-2; TRBD1 agrees at 9 bases. The sample taken for sequencing was peripheral blood. This clonotype was sampled from a woman aged 55-70 years with COVID-19, enrolled during active disease. The CDR3 sequence is CASSPQGAVGYGYTF. The CDR3 DNA sequence: TGCGCCAGCAGCCCACAGGGGGCAGTGGGCTATGGCTACACCTTC.